This entry describes one TCR beta chain. This CDR3 comprises 15 residues. With V trimmed by 0 bases and J by 5 bases, 5 bases remained unmatched. Germline CDR1 is SGHAT and CDR2 is FQNNGV. The record originates from a study of control samples from healthy donors and cancer patients. Sequencing was performed with immunoSEQ multiplex PCR; in TCRdb, only in-frame clones are kept and a portion is missing. Of approximately 70,000 clones in the sample, 84% were seen once. The V gene is TRBV11-2, the J gene TRBJ2-3; 7 bases are shared with TRBD1. The TCR comes from a man aged 45-65 years in good health. Sequencing was carried out using blood. CDR3: CASSLDQGVKDTQYF. The CDR3 nucleotides are TGTGCCAGCAGCTTAGACCAGGGGGTAAAAGATACGCAGTATTTT.